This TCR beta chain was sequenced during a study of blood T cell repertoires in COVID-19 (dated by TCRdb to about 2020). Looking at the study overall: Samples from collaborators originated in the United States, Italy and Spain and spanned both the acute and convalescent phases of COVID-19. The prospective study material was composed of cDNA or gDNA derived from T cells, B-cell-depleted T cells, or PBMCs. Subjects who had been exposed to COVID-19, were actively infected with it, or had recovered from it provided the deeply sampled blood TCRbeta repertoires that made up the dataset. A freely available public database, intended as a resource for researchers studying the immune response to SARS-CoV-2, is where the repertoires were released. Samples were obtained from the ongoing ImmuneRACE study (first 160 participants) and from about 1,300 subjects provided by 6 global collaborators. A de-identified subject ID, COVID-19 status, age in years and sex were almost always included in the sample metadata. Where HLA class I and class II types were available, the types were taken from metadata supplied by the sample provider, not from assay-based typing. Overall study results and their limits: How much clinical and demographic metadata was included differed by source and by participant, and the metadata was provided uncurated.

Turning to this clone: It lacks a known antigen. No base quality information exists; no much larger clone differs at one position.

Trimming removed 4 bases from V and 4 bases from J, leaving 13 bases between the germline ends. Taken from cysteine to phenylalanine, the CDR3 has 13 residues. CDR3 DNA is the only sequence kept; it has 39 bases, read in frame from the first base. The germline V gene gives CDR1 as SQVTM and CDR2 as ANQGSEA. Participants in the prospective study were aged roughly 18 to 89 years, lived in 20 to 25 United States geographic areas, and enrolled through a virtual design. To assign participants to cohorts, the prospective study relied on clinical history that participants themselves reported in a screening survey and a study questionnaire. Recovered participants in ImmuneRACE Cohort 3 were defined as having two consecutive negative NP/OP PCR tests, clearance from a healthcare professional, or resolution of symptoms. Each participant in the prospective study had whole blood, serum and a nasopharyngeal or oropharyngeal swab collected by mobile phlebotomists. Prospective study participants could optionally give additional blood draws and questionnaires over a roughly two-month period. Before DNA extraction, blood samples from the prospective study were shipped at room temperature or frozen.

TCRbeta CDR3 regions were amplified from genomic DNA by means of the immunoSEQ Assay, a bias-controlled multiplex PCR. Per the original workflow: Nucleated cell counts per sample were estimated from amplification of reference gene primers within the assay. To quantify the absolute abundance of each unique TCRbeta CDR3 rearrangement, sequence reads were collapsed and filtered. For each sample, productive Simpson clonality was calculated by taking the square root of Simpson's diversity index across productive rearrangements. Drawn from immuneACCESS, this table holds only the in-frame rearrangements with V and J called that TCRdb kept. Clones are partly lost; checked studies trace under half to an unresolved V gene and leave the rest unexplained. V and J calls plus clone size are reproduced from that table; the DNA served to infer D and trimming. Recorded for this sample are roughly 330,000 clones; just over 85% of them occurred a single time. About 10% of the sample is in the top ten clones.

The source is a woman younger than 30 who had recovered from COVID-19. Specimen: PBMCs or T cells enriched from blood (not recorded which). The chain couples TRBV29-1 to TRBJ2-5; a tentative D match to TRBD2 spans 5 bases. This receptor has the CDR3 CSVAGVIRETQYF. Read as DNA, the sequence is TGCAGCGTTGCCGGGGTTATTAGAGAGACCCAGTACTTC.